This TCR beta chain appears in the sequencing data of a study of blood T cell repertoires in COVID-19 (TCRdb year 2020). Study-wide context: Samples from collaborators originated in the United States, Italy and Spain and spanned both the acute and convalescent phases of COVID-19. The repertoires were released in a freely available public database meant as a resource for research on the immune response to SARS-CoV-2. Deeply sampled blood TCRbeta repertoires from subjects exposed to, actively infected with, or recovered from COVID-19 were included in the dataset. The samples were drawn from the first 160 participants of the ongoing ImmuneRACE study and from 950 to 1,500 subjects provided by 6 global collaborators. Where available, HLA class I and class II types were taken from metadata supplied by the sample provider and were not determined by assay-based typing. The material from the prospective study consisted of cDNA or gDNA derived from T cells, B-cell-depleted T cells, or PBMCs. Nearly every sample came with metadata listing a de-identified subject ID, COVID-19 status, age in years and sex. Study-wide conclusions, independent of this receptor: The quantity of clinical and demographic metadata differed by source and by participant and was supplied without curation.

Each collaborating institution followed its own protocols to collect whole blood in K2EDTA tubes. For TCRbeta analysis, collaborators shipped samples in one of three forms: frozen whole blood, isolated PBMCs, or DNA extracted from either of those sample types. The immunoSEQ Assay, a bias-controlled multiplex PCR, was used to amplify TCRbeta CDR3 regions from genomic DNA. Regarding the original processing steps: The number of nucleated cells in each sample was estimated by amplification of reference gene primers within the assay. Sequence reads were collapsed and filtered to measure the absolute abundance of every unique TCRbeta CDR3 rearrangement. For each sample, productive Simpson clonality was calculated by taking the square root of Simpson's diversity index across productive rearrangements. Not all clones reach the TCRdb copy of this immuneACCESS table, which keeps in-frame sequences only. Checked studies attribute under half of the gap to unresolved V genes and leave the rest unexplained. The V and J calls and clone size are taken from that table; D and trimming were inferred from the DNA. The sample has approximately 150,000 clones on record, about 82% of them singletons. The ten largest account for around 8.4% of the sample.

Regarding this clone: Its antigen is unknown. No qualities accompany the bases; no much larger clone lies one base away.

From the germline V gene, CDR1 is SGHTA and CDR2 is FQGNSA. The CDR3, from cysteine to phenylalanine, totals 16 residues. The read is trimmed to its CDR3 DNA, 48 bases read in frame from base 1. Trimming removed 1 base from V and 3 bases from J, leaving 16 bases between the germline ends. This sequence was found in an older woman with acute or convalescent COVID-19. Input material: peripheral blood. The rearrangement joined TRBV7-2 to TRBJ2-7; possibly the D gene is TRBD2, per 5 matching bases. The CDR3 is CASSLGAQRLLYEQYF. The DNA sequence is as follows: TGTGCCAGCAGCTTAGGAGCACAGCGGCTACTCTACGAGCAGTACTTC.